The entry below describes one TCR beta chain. The specificity of this receptor is unknown. Nothing much larger sits one base from this clone, and base qualities are not available. To demonstrate the VDJtools post-analysis software, the study profiled TCR beta repertoires from the peripheral blood of about 13 young patients with multiple sclerosis. The multiple sclerosis patients were children and adolescents between about 6 and 16 years of age. The library was obtained by PCR. This sample was sequenced with an Illumina HiSeq 2500. Unique molecular identifiers were incorporated into TCR beta cDNA libraries to reduce PCR and sequencing biases. Per 1 to 10 million input T cells, some 500,000 cDNA molecules were obtained, such that each molecule approximated one T cell. The patient libraries were prepared and sequenced with the same protocol used for the earlier healthy control dataset. Within a given batch, samples were prepared together, multiplexed and sequenced on the same HiSeq lane. Regarding the original processing steps: MIGEC handled the raw barcoded reads, throwing out single-read molecular identifier groups before consensus assembly and CDR3 extraction. VDJtools was used for post-analysis of the clonotype tables, and diversity was normalized by down-sampling every dataset to the size of the smallest sample. In repertoire overlap clustering, CDR3 amino acid sequences, but not nucleotide sequences, were matched to correct batch-related cross-sample contamination. TCRdb reprocessing: public reads trimmed at Q25 with fastp, clones called with MiXCR, in-frame beta chains kept. One record per CDR3 amino acid sequence lists the most common genes and DNA. These V and J calls derive from TCRdb rather than the authors' analysis. The sample profile shows 600,000 to 700,000 distinct CDR3 sequences; 59% of them were found once. The ten top clones hold over 9% of the sample.

The sample belongs to a study of post-analysis software for immune sequencing data (dated by TCRdb to 2013 to 2016). Regarding the complete study: The recorded disease courses included relapsing-remitting, secondary progressive and progressive-relapsing multiple sclerosis, and some patients had no subtype annotation. The multiple sclerosis patient repertoires were compared with more than 10 previously published healthy control repertoires from donors aged roughly 6 to 25 years. A subset of samples was prepared in parallel using single-end sample barcoding, then pooled and co-amplified after Illumina adapter ligation. Here is what the overall study found, with its caveats: Compared with controls, multiple sclerosis patients had significantly lower normalized Chao1 diversity, a finding suggesting substantial peripheral T-cell clonal expansion. Patients showed significantly higher frequencies than controls for a few TRBV segments, among them TRBV5-6, TRBV5-1 and TRBV20-1. The multiple sclerosis patient group was slightly younger than the control group. Direct clustering with F measure showed strong co-clustering of samples prepared in the same batch, prompting a batch-effect correction.

The CDR3, from cysteine to phenylalanine, totals 14 residues. The kept DNA is CDR3 alone, 42 bases in frame from the first base. CDR1 and CDR2, per the germline V gene, are SGDLS and YYNGEE. Trimming removed 4 bases from V and 9 bases from J, leaving 17 bases between the germline ends. The sequencing input was blood. The chain is assembled from TRBV9 and TRBJ2-1, and TRBD1 may be the D gene, going by 5 matching bases. The receptor comes from a girl aged 2 to 10 with multiple sclerosis. The CDR3 reads CASSPPTGHLEQFF. The sequenced DNA: TGTGCCAGCAGCCCCCCAACCGGACACCTTGAGCAGTTCTTC.